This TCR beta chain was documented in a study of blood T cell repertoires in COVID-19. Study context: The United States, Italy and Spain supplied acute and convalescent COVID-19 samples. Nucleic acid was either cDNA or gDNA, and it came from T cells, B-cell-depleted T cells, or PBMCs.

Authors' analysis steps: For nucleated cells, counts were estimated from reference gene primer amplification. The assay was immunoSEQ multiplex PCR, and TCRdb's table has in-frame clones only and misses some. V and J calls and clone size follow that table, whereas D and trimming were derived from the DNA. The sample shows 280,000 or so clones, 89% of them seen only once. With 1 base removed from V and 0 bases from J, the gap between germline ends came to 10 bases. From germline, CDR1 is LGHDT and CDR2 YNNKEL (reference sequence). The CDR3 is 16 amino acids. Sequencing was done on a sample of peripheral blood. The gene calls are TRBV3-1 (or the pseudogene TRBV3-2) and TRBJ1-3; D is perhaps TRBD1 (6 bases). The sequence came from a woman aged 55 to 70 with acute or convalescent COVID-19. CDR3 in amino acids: CASSQVDRSSGNTIYF. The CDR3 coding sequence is TGTGCCAGCAGCCAAGTAGACAGGAGCTCTGGAAACACCATATATTTT.